This entry features one TCR beta chain sequence. Its cognate antigen is unknown. The assay was immunoSEQ multiplex PCR, and TCRdb's table has in-frame clones only and misses some. Here the sample spans 150,000 or so clones, 87% being singletons. Looked up from germline, CDR1 is SGHRS and CDR2 is YFSETQ. V was shortened by 0 bases and J by 6 bases, with 9 bases between the two germline ends. The CDR3 runs to 13 residues. Indicated time point: blood 2 weeks post-SBRT. The treatment: 15 Gy SBRT to primary tumor, nephrectomy 4 weeks later. Blood was sampled at baseline, 2 weeks and 4 weeks after SBRT. These data are taken from a study of radiation and T cells in renal cell carcinoma. Study conclusions and caveats: Top tumor clonotypes rose in blood 2 weeks post-radiation, then contracted.

The V gene is TRBV5-1, the J gene TRBJ1-1, with D maybe TRBD1 (5 bases). The specimen was blood, collected from a patient whose treatment included radiotherapy and nephrectomy. This clonotype was sampled from a woman in her forties or fifties with renal cell carcinoma. The chain's CDR3 is CASSLGGRAEAFF. The CDR3 DNA reads as TGCGCCAGCAGCTTGGGTGGCAGGGCTGAAGCTTTCTTT.